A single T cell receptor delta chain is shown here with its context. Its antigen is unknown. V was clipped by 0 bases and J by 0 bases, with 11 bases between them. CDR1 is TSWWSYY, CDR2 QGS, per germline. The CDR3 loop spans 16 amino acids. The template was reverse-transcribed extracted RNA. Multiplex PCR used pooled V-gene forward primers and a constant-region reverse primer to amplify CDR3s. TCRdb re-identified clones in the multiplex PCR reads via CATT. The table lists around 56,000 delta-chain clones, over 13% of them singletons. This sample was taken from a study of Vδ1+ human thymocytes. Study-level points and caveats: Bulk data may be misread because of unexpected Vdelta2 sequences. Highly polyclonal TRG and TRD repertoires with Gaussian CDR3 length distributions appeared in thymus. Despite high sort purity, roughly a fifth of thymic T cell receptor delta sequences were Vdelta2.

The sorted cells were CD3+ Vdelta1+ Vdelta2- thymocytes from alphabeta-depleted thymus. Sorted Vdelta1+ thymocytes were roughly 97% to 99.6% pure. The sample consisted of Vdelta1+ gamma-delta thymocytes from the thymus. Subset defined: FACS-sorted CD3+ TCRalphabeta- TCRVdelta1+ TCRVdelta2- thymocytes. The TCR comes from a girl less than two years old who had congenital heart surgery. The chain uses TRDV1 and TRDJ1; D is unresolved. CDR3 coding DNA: TGTGCTCTTGGGGAACTGTACGGACCTAACACCGATAAACTCATCTTT. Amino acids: CALGELYGPNTDKLIF.